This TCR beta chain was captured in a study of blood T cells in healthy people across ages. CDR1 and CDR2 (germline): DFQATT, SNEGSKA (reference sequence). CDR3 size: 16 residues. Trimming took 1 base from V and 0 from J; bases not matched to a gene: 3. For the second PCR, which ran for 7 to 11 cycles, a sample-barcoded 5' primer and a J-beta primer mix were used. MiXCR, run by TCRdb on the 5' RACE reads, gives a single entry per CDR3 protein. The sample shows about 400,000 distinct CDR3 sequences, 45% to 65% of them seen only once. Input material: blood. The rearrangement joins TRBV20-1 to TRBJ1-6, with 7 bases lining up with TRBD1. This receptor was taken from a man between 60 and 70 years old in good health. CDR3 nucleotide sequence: TGCAGTGCTAGAGGCAGGGGGAGCTCCTATAATTCACCCCTCCACTTT. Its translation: CSARGRGSSYNSPLHF.